This T cell receptor beta chain stems from a study of T-cell memory formation after mild COVID-19. 5'RACE primed at constant segments yielded TCR alpha and TCR beta cDNA libraries bearing sample barcodes and UMIs. TCRdb used MiXCR to reprocess the 5' RACE reads, holding one entry per CDR3 protein. The sample consists of 130,000 to 150,000 distinct CDR3 sequences, about 19% of them appearing once. This clonotype was seen a handful of times. Its antigen is still unknown. Notes on the study in general: Confirmation was lacking for SARS-CoV-2 specificity of second-wave clones that peaked on day 37. Contracting clones, day 15 to 85, had balanced CD4/CD8, and later expanders favored CD4+. Clones that contracted clustered mainly in CM and EM if CD4+ and in EMRA if CD8+.

The V gene lost 3 bases and the J gene lost 5 bases, with 15 bases spanning the gap. Germline V gives CDR1 SQVTM, CDR2 ANQGSEA. The CDR3 is 14 amino acids. The sequenced material came from PBMCs or a T cell subset sorted from them (not recorded which). The J gene is TRBJ2-3, the V gene TRBV29-1; D perhaps matches TRBD2 (6 bases). The clonotype was recovered from an adult woman who had mild COVID-19 (a few samples of this study predate the infection). Cell type and time point are not known. For the CDR3, the DNA is TGCAGCGTTGACTCGGGGGACGCTCGAGATACGCAGTATTTT. This codes for CSVDSGDARDTQYF.